The TCR beta chain under discussion was sequenced for a study of T cell repertoires in cytomegalovirus infection (dated by TCRdb to between 2018 and 2020). In terms of the full investigation: The HLA type of each donor mattered for the analysis, because public TCR beta signatures pointed to carriage of CMV infection along with the matching HLA type. Broad study findings and their caveats: The ex vivo response was dominated by HLA-C-restricted CMV-specific TCR beta clonotypes, and the single most frequent clonotype in two of eight donors was supplied by these HLA-C-restricted clonotypes. In both this cohort and an independent roughly 350-donor cohort, the cumulative frequency of public TCR beta family members distinguished carriers of CMV infection plus the relevant HLA type.

In its sample, this clonotype was seen a few times. Its antigen remains undetermined. Base quality data are lacking; no much larger clone is found one base away. V trim: 5 bases; J trim: 1 base; unmatched bases: 11. The CDR1 and CDR2 encoded by the germline V gene are SGDLS and YYNGEE. Including the terminal cysteine and phenylalanine, the CDR3 comprises 16 residues. The kept DNA is CDR3 alone, 48 bases in frame from the first base. Sequencing instrument: Illumina HiSeq 1500. The public reads were quality trimmed at Q25 with fastp and then assembled into clones with MiXCR by TCRdb, keeping productive beta chains. Each entry is one CDR3 protein sequence, shown with its most common DNA and genes. The sample contains about 440,000 distinct CDR3 sequences, roughly 30% of them found a single time. The ten largest clones take up roughly an eighth of the sample.

The sequence is built from TRBV9 and TRBJ1-1, with TRBD1 matching 7 junction bases. This clonotype was sampled from a human donor in good health (CMV status not recorded). Some clones in this sample may be carry-over from other donors' samples. Sequences were obtained from PBMCs. The nucleotide sequence is given as TGTGCCAGCAGTTCCACCAACGACAGGGCGAACACTGAAGCTTTCTTT. It translates as CASSSTNDRANTEAFF.